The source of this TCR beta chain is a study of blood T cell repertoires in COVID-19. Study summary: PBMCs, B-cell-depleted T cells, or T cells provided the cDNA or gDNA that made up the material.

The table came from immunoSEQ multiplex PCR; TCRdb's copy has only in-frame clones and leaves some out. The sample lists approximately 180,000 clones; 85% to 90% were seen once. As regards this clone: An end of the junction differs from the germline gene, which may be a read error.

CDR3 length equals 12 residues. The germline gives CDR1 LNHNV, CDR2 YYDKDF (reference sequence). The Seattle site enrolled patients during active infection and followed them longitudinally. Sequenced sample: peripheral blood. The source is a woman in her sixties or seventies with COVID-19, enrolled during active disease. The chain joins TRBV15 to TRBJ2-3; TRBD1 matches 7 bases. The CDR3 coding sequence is TGTGCCACCAGCAGTTACACCACCGGGACAGCATTT. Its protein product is CATSSYTTGTAF.